This T cell receptor beta chain was recovered during a study of regulatory T cells in long-lasting Graves disease. Time point given: newly diagnosed GD, antithyroid drugs for less than 3 months. PBMCs were the source of the RNA used for TCR sequencing. V lost 5 bases and J 2 bases, leaving 12 bases between the germline ends. CDR3 length: 14 residues. Per the germline V gene, CDR1 is SGHAT and CDR2 is FQNNGV. This clonotype was detected many times. Arm-PCR of CDR3 regions and iRepertoire HTBI primers were used to build TCR beta libraries. One entry per CDR3 protein results from TCRdb running MiXCR on the multiplex PCR reads. This table has about half a million distinct CDR3 sequences, 12% appearing once. These same records also appear under a second study, on T cells in Graves' hyperthyroidism and ophthalmopathy.

V is TRBV11-2 and J is TRBJ2-5; possible D gene TRBD2, 6 bases. The sequenced sample was peripheral blood mononuclear cells (PBMCs), obtained at new diagnosis, from a patient treated with antithyroid drugs. The sequence derives from a young woman with Graves disease. CDR3 sequence (DNA): TGTGCCAGCAGCCGGTGGAGGGTTCAAGAGACCCAGTACTTC. This encodes CASSRWRVQETQYF.